This T cell receptor (beta chain) appears in the sequencing data of a study of identical twins. This clonotype has only a few counts. The antigen is undetermined. TCRdb re-called the 5' RACE reads through MiXCR, storing one row per CDR3 protein. Here the sample spans 1.5 million to 2 million distinct CDR3 sequences, less than 40% being singletons. Regarding the study as a whole: Insertions ran lower in abundant cord blood beta clonotypes, though not in memory repertoires. Models underestimated TCR alpha sharing (out-of-frame) in monozygotic twins. Beta out-of-frame sequences showed weaker excess twin sharing.

Trimming cost V 3 bases and J 0 bases, with 8 bases left between them. Germline-derived CDR1 and CDR2 are MGHDK and SYGVNS. This CDR3 spans 15 amino acids. Healthy Caucasians made up all donors. Sequencing was performed on cord blood. The receptor's source is a newborn girl in good health. The chain uses TRBV25-1 and TRBJ2-2; D not certain. Here the CDR3 reads CASSDTPANTGELFF. In DNA form, the CDR3 reads TGTGCCAGCAGTGACACCCCGGCGAACACCGGGGAGCTGTTTTTT.